The next 13 T cell receptor beta chains were all read from a single sample in a study of Ad26.COV2.S vaccination and SARS-CoV-2 variants. TCRdb keeps only in-frame clones here, not all; method: immunoSEQ multiplex PCR. The sample has under 150,000 clones; roughly 90% are singletons. The source was peripheral blood, collected after recovery from COVID-19. These receptors came from a human donor who had recovered from COVID-19.

J is TRBJ2-5 and V is TRBV7-2; possibly TRBD1 or TRBD2 for D (5 bases each). CDR1 is SGHTA, CDR2 FQGNSA, per germline. The CDR3 extends over 18 amino acids. The V end lost 1 base, the J end lost 4 bases, and 22 bases lay between the germline ends. The CDR3 sequence: CASSLGPRAGSRAETQYF. The CDR3 DNA reads as TGTGCCAGCAGCTTAGGGCCACGGGCAGGGAGCCGCGCAGAGACCCAGTACTTC.

The chain joins TRBV5-1 to TRBJ1-3, with TRBD1 as a possible D gene (5 bases). Trimming left V 4 bases short and J 0 bases short, with 8 bases between. This CDR3 has 14 amino acids. Per germline, CDR1 SGHRS and CDR2 YFSETQ. The DNA of the CDR3 is TGCGCCAGCAGCGACAGAAGCTCTGGAAACACCATATATTTT. Its translation is CASSDRSSGNTIYF.

The chain links TRBV7-2 to TRBJ2-5, with D perhaps TRBD2 (7 bases). Germline values: CDR1 SGHTA, CDR2 FQGNSA. The CDR3 totals 14 residues. The ends were cut back, 5 bases at V and 5 bases at J, with 15 bases in the middle. CDR3 sequence reads: CASSAQGGGETQYF. As DNA, the CDR3 is TGTGCCAGCAGCGCCCAAGGGGGAGGGGAGACCCAGTACTTC.

The J gene is TRBJ1-3, the V gene TRBV28, with D tentatively TRBD1 (6 bases). The CDR3 has 16 amino acids. The germline gives CDR1 MDHEN, CDR2 SYDVKM. V lost 7 bases and J 1 base, leaving 17 bases between the germline ends. The chain's CDR3 is CASNPSPGVSGNTIYF. The CDR3 bases are TGTGCCAGCAACCCCTCCCCAGGGGTTTCTGGAAACACCATATATTTT.

CDR3 region: CASSYSGGGARDTQYF. CDR3 DNA sequence: TGTGCCAGCAGTTACTCCGGCGGGGGGGCCCGGGATACGCAGTATTTT. The chain couples TRBV6-5 to TRBJ2-3, with 9 nucleotides matching TRBD2. CDR1 MNHEY and CDR2 SVGAGI come from the germline V gene. This CDR3 contains 16 residues. V was pared by 0 bases and J by 6 bases, with 7 bases of the junction left unmatched.

The genes are TRBV3-1 (or the pseudogene TRBV3-2) and TRBJ2-5; no clear D gene. The germline gives CDR1 LGHDT, CDR2 YNNKEL (reference sequence). This CDR3 is 11 amino acids long. Deletions cut 5 bases from V and 2 bases from J, with 3 bases between. The CDR3 sequence is CASSLQETQYF. CDR3 coding DNA: TGTGCCAGCAGCTTGCAAGAGACCCAGTACTTC.

V usage is TRBV5-1 and J usage is TRBJ1-4; D unclear. The V gene lost 3 bases and the J gene lost 4 bases, with 13 bases spanning the gap. This CDR3 has 15 residues. Germline V lookup: CDR1 SGHRS, CDR2 YFSETQ. The chain's CDR3 is CASSSGAAHNEKLFF. The CDR3 DNA reads as TGCGCCAGCAGCTCTGGCGCAGCTCATAATGAAAAACTGTTTTTT.

The CDR3 DNA reads as TGCAGCGTTGTGACCAACTCTGGGGCCAACGTCCTGACTTTC. Translation: CSVVTNSGANVLTF. The genes are TRBV29-1 and TRBJ2-6; D not resolved. The CDR3 is 14 residues long. The germline CDR1 and CDR2 sequences are SQVTM and ANQGSEA. The V end was cut by 4 bases, the J end by 0 bases, with 7 bases between.

For this clone: Other DNA sequences of this sample code for an identical CDR3. This chain joins TRBV5-1 and TRBJ1-1; D ambiguous. The CDR3 consists of 13 residues. Germline CDR1 is SGHRS and CDR2 is YFSETQ. V was pared by 0 bases and J by 1 base, with 4 bases between. Here the CDR3 DNA reads TGCGCCAGCAGCTTGGCCGAGAACACTGAAGCTTTCTTT. Translated, it gives CASSLAENTEAFF.

The chain employs TRBV10-2 and TRBJ1-5; 8 nucleotides align to TRBD1. The V gene end was trimmed by 8 bases and the J gene end by 5 bases; junction bases not matched to a gene: 5. CDR1 is WSHSY, CDR2 SAAADI, per germline. This CDR3 has 13 residues. CDR3 bases: TGCGCCAGCGGGACAGGACCCTATCAGCCCCAGCATTTT. Translated: CASGTGPYQPQHF.

The chain carries TRBV28 and TRBJ1-2; D not certain. CDR3 length: 13 residues. V was cut by 6 bases and J by 5 bases, with 13 bases left in between. Looked up from germline, CDR1 is MDHEN and CDR2 is SYDVKM. The chain's CDR3 is CASSLARSYGYTF. CDR3 bases: TGTGCCAGCAGCTTGGCCCGTTCGTATGGCTACACCTTC.

Note on this clone: Other DNA sequences in this specimen translate into the identical CDR3. DNA for the CDR3: TGCAGCGTTGGCGGCAGCACTGAAGCTTTCTTT. Translating gives CSVGGSTEAFF. The rearrangement links TRBV29-1 to TRBJ1-1; no clear D gene. The germline V gene encodes CDR1 SQVTM and CDR2 ANQGSEA. This CDR3 comprises 11 residues. V was shortened by 4 bases and J by 4 bases, with 7 bases between the two germline ends.

The V and J genes are TRBV28 and TRBJ1-1; 7 bases agree with TRBD1. CDR1 and CDR2 from the germline V gene are MDHEN and SYDVKM. The CDR3 loop spans 15 amino acids. V lost 6 bases and J lost 1; bases outside the gene matches: 8. For the CDR3, the DNA is TGTGCCAGCAGCCAATGGACAGGTACGAACACTGAAGCTTTCTTT. Its protein product is CASSQWTGTNTEAFF.